What follows describes a single T cell receptor beta chain. This sample was included in a study of response to subunit inactivated influenza vaccine. This CDR3 has 11 residues. V lost 6 bases, J lost 4 bases, and 9 bases lay in between. CDR1 and CDR2 (germline): SQVTM, ANQGSEA. MiXCR, run by TCRdb on the RT-PCR reads, gives a single entry per CDR3 protein. The sample yields about 520,000 distinct CDR3 sequences, less than 30% seen once. The genes are TRBV29-1 and TRBJ2-5; a possible D gene is TRBD1 (5 bases). This TCR was sampled from a man in his fifties who received an inactivated influenza vaccine. The sequencing used CD4+ T cells sorted from PBMCs, collected about 5 days after vaccination. The CDR3 loop reads CSVQGTETQYF. The DNA for the CDR3 is TGCAGCGTCCAGGGCACAGAGACCCAGTACTTC. Full variable domain (outside the CDR3, taken from reference TRBV29-1 and TRBJ2-5): SAVISQKPSRDICQRGTSLTIQCQVDSQVTMMFWYRQQPGQSLTLIATANQGSEATYESGFVIDKFPISRPNLTFSTLTVSNMSPEDSSIYLCSVQGTETQYFGPGTRLLVL.